Shown below are 11 T cell receptor beta chains from a single sample sequenced in a study of cytomegalovirus exposure and HLA in healthy donors. The PCR contained 60 Vbeta and 13 Jbeta primers. TCRdb's table, derived via immunoSEQ multiplex PCR, lists solely in-frame clones and lacks some. Of 150,000 or so clones listed, 65% to 70% are singletons. Specimen: PBMCs. The receptor set was obtained from a man younger than 40 in good health and CMV-seropositive.

This clone has only a few counts. The V gene is TRBV18, the J gene TRBJ2-7; a weak D match, TRBD2 (6 bases). Germline-derived CDR1 and CDR2 are KGHSH and LQKENI. There are 13 residues in the CDR3. Trimming cost V 2 bases and J 6 bases, with 11 bases left between them. CDR3 sequence (DNA): TGTGCCAGCTCACCAAAGCGGGCTGGCGAGCAGTACTTC. The encoded protein is CASSPKRAGEQYF.

The rearrangement links TRBV5-6 to TRBJ2-1; TRBD2 agrees at 14 bases. CDR1 and CDR2 (germline): SGHDT, YYEEEE. V shed 7 bases, J shed 9 bases, and the junction held 15 bases outside the gene matches. This CDR3 contains 17 residues. DNA for the CDR3: TGTGCCAGCTTAAACGTCGGGACTAGCGGGAGACATGCTGAGCAGTTCTTC. Translated: CASLNVGTSGRHAEQFF.

The chain has TRBV5-1 and TRBJ1-1; D is uncertain. This CDR3 has 11 amino acids. The V gene's germline CDR1 is SGHRS and CDR2 YFSETQ. V was shortened by 6 bases and J by 8 bases, with 11 bases between the two germline ends. The CDR3 DNA sequence: TGCGCCAGCAATCTTGGAGGGGAAGCTTTCTTT. Protein: CASNLGGEAFF.

V and J are TRBV28 and TRBJ2-1; possible D gene TRBD1, 7 bases. The CDR3 runs 15 residues. Germline V CDR1 and CDR2: MDHEN, SYDVKM. V was pared by 8 bases and J by 8 bases, with 22 bases between. The CDR3 loop is CASRLQVGGGDEQFF. The CDR3 region has the DNA TGTGCCAGCCGGTTGCAGGTAGGAGGGGGCGATGAGCAGTTCTTC.

This chain links TRBV5-4 with TRBJ1-3; TRBD1 might be the D (5 bases). Trimming stripped 3 bases from V and 4 bases from J, with 14 bases between. The CDR3 has 15 amino acids. Per germline, CDR1 SGHNT and CDR2 YYREEE (reference sequence). The CDR3, as DNA: TGTGCCAGCAGCTGGGATCAGGGATCCGGAAACACCATATATTTT. This sequence encodes CASSWDQGSGNTIYF.

The chain uses TRBV4-1 and TRBJ2-7, with 8 bases that match TRBD1. From germline, CDR1 is MGHRA and CDR2 YSYEKL. Germline trimming cut 0 bases from V and 1 base from J; bases unmatched to any gene: 14. CDR3 size: 19 residues. The DNA of the CDR3 is TGCGCCAGCAGCCAAGATCTTGGCCCCCGGACAGGGAGGTCCTACGAGCAGTACTTC. It specifies CASSQDLGPRTGRSYEQYF.

This chain connects TRBV7-3 to TRBJ1-1; tentative D call: TRBD1 (6 bases). Trimming pared 6 bases from V and 3 bases from J, leaving 11 bases between. CDR3 size: 13 residues. Germline V CDR1 and CDR2: SGHTA, FQGTGA. CDR3 amino acids: CASRAGADTEAFF. As DNA, the CDR3 is TGTGCCAGCAGGGCGGGGGCGGACACTGAAGCTTTCTTT.

The chain joins TRBV27 to TRBJ1-5; possible D gene TRBD1, 6 bases. This CDR3 contains 18 residues. The V gene lost 5 bases and the J gene lost 0 bases, with 20 bases spanning the gap. Germline CDR1 is MNHEY and CDR2 is SMNVEV (reference sequence). CDR3 region: CASSLGQPTGGSNQPQHF. CDR3 nucleotide sequence: TGTGCCAGCAGTCTCGGGCAACCGACAGGAGGTAGCAATCAGCCCCAGCATTTT.

The chain is built from TRBV11-3 and TRBJ2-7, with 8 bases identical to TRBD2. Per the germline V gene, CDR1 is SGHNT and CDR2 is YENEEA. This CDR3 contains 13 residues. V lost 5 bases to trimming and J lost 6 bases; unmatched junction nucleotides: 6. CDR3 sequence reads: CASSPSRGGEQYF. The DNA for the CDR3 is TGTGCCAGCAGCCCTTCACGGGGGGGCGAGCAGTACTTC.

V usage is TRBV19 and J usage is TRBJ2-1, with D possibly TRBD2 on 5 matching bases. This CDR3 contains 14 residues. CDR1 is LNHDA and CDR2 is SQIVND in the germline V gene (reference sequence). V was cut by 7 bases and J by 1 base, with 11 bases left in between. The CDR3: CASKLRESYNEQFF. In nucleotides, the CDR3 is TGTGCCAGTAAGTTGAGGGAATCCTACAATGAGCAGTTCTTC.

The chain carries TRBV13 and TRBJ1-1, with a weak D call TRBD1 (6 bases). The CDR3 is 16 amino acids. The ends were cut back, 4 bases at V and 6 bases at J, with 21 bases in the middle. Germline CDR1 reads PRHDT; CDR2 reads FYEKMQ (reference sequence). This CDR3 is CASSSLLDRLSSEAFF. The CDR3 bases are TGTGCCAGCAGCTCACTATTAGACAGGCTTTCATCTGAAGCTTTCTTT.